The rows below give T cell receptor beta chains drawn from one sample of a study of shared clonotypes between healthy human individuals. Generated by immunoSEQ multiplex PCR, the TCRdb table keeps only in-frame clones and is missing some. The table includes some 2,400,000 clones, around 95% detected once. Sequenced input: naive CD4+ T cells sorted from blood. The receptors derive from a man aged 18 to 30 in good health. CDR3s leave out the opening cysteine and the closing phenylalanine or tryptophan. Fields, in order: J gene, V gene, clone size, CDR3 protein. Size is omitted from some rows. Given values are once, few, many or a class for expanded clones.

. | TRBV6-5 | . | ASSYAESGSYEQY
TRBJ2-7 | TRBV29-1 | once | SVRSGTGGSEQY
TRBJ2-3 | TRBV6-6 | . | ASSPQGGADTQY
TRBJ1-1 | TRBV10-3 | . | AISDQTSENTEAF
TRBJ1-5 | TRBV2 | . | ASSERGLVQPQH
TRBJ2-7 | TRBV4-3 | . | ASSQDQGWPEQY
TRBJ2-3 | TRBV2 | . | ASSELGSDTDTQY
TRBJ2-5 | TRBV4-1 | . | ASSHIWGSGETQY
TRBJ2-3 | TRBV7-9 | . | ASSLGRTSTDTQY
TRBJ1-3 | TRBV5-4 | once | ASSRGAQGTGNTIY
TRBJ1-2 | TRBV28 | . | ASSPDAGGLLYSYT
TRBJ1-1 | TRBV7-6 | . | ASSFTGGTEAF
TRBJ2-3 | TRBV5-5 | . | ASSLPGTDTQY
TRBJ1-4 | TRBV10-3 | . | AISRTGEGGSEKLF
TRBJ2-5 | TRBV28 | . | ASSPPDRAHETQY
TRBJ1-2 | TRBV30 | . | AWGDSSYGYT
TRBJ2-6 | TRBV29-1 | . | SVEGPGANVLT
TRBJ2-1 | TRBV5-1 | . | ASSPAGTSGGAVEQF
TRBJ1-1 | TRBV29-1 | . | SVGQGEAAF
TRBJ2-7 | TRBV7-8 | . | ASSPEGASTYEQY
TRBJ1-3 | TRBV7-9 | . | ASSLAAGDGNTIY
TRBJ2-3 | TRBV11-2 | . | ASSLDLNRGPY
TRBJ1-4 | TRBV10-3 | . | AISALRTGTNEKLF
TRBJ1-1 | TRBV6-6 | . | ASSYSMAGGGTEAF
TRBJ1-3 | TRBV4-1 | . | ASSQPLSGNTIY
TRBJ1-4 | TRBV7-9 | . | ASSLGSGGAGEKLF
TRBJ1-2 | TRBV28 | once | ASSSPGTGGLVNYGYT
TRBJ2-7 | TRBV11-2 | . | ASSPESRTGGDEQY
TRBJ2-1 | TRBV5-6 | . | ASSEGQFPHEQF
TRBJ2-2 | TRBV18 | . | ASSSDRNTGELF
TRBJ1-1 | TRBV6-5 | . | ASSSRGGGSTEAF
TRBJ1-5 | TRBV5-5 | once | ASSLEGGSNQPQH
TRBJ2-5 | TRBV5-1 | . | ASTRTPRETETQY
TRBJ2-3 | TRBV30 | . | ALTTGILTDTQY
TRBJ2-7 | TRBV6-1 | . | ASSEVVGGQGFYEQY
TRBJ2-3 | TRBV19 | . | ASSITGTGATDTQY
TRBJ2-5 | TRBV27 | . | ASSFQGKQETQY
TRBJ2-7 | TRBV11-3 | . | ASSLGPNYEQY
TRBJ1-5 | TRBV7-2 | . | ASRQGNSNQPQH
TRBJ1-4 | TRBV5-4 | . | ASSLAREANEKLF
TRBJ1-2 | TRBV29-1 | . | SLRTGGTGGKDYGYT
TRBJ2-7 | TRBV6-5 | . | ASSRGRTHYEQY
TRBJ2-7 | TRBV7-2 | once | ASSLASTYEQY
TRBJ2-7 | TRBV29-1 | . | SVEGDRGHEQY
TRBJ2-1 | TRBV15 | once | ATSIGTWSNEQF
TRBJ2-3 | TRBV6-1 | . | ASSVRGTGGTDTQY
TRBJ2-2 | TRBV7-6 | once | ASSLVSGPTGELF
TRBJ2-1 | TRBV19 | . | ASSIPLTTGVNEQF
TRBJ1-2 | TRBV7-9 | . | ASSLQGPVGGYT
TRBJ1-5 | TRBV6-1 | . | ASSELPGYSNQPQH
TRBJ2-7 | TRBV6-6 | . | ASSYSIEDRRYEQY
TRBJ1-2 | TRBV28 | . | ASSPLGQENYGYT
TRBJ2-7 | TRBV5-1 | . | ASSLIPDGF